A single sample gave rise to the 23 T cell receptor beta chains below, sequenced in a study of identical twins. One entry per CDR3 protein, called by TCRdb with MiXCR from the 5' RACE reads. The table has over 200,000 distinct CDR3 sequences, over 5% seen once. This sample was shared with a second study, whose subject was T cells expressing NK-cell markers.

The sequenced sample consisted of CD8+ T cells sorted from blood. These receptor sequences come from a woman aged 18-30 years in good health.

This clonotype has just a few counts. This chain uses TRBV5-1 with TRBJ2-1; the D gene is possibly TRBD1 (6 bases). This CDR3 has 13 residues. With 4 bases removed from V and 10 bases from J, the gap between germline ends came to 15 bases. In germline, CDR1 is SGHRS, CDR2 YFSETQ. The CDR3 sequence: CASSVSRGGEQFF. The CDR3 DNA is TGCGCCAGCAGCGTATCCAGGGGCGGGGAGCAGTTCTTC.

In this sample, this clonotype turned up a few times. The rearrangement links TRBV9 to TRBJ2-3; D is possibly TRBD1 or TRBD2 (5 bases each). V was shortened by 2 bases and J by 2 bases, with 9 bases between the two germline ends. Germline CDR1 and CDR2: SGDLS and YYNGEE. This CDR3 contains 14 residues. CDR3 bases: TGTGCCAGCAGCGTCGGGACCATCACAGATACGCAGTATTTT. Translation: CASSVGTITDTQYF.

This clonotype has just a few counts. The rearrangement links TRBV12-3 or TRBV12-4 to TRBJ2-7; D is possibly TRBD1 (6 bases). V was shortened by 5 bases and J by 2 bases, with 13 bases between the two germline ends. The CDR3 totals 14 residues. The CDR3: CASSIQGSPYEQYF. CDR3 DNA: TGTGCCAGCAGTATACAGGGTTCTCCCTACGAGCAGTACTTC.

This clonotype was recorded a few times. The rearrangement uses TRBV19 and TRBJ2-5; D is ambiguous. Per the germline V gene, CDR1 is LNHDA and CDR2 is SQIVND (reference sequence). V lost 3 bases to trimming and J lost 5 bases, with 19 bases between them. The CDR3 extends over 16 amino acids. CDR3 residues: CASSIGWAVSSETQYF. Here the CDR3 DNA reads TGTGCCAGTAGTATCGGTTGGGCAGTTTCGTCGGAGACCCAGTACTTC.

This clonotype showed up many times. The CDR3 reads CASRATGTKDNEQFF. DNA for the CDR3: TGTGCCAGCAGGGCCACCGGGACAAAAGACAATGAGCAGTTCTTC. The rearrangement joins TRBV12-3 or TRBV12-4 to TRBJ2-1; D may be TRBD1 (6 bases). With 6 bases removed from V and 5 bases from J, the gap between germline ends came to 17 bases. CDR3 length: 15 residues.

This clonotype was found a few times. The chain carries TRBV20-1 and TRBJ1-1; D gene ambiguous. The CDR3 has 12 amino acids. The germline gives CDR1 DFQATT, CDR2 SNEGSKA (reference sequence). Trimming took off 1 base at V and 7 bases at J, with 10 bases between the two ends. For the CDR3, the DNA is TGCAGTGCTAGAGCCCCGGAGGGTGAAGCTTTCTTT. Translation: CSARAPEGEAFF.

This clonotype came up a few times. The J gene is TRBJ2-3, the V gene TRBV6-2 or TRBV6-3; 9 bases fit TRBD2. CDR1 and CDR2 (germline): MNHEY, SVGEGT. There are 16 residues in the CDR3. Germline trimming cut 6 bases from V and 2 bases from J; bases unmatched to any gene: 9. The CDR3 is CASRRLAELLTDTQYF. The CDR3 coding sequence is TGTGCCAGCAGACGACTAGCGGAGCTACTCACAGATACGCAGTATTTT.

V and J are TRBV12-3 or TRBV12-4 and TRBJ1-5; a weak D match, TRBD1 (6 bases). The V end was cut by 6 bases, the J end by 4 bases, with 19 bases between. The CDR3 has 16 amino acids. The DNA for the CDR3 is TGTGCCAGCAGCCAAGACAGGCTAAAGGGTAATCAGCCCCAGCATTTT. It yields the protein CASSQDRLKGNQPQHF.

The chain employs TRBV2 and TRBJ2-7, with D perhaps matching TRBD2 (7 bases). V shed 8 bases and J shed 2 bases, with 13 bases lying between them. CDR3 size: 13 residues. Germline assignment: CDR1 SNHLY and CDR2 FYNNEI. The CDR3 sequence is CASGKGGAYEQYF. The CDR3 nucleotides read TGTGCCAGCGGAAAGGGGGGGGCCTACGAGCAGTACTTC.

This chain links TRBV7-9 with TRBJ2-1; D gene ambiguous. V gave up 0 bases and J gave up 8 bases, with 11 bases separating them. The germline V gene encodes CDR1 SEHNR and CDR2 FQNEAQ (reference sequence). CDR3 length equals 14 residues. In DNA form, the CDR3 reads TGTGCCAGCAGCTTAGCGTCTCTCTGGGATGAGCAGTTCTTC. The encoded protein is CASSLASLWDEQFF.

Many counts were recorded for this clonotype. This CDR3 is CASSQLYGTQYF. DNA of the CDR3: TGTGCCAGCAGCCAGCTTTATGGGACCCAGTACTTC. The chain uses TRBV6-5 and TRBJ2-5; D uncertain. The CDR3 totals 12 residues. Trimming pared 6 bases from V and 7 bases from J, leaving 12 bases between. CDR1 is MNHEY and CDR2 is SVGAGI in the germline V gene.

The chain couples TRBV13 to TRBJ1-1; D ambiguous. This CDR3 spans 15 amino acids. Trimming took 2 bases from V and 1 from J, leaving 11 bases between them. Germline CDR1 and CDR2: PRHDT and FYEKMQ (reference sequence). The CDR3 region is CASSLSPSPNTEAFF. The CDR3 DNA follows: TGTGCCAGCAGCTTAAGCCCTTCGCCGAACACTGAAGCTTTCTTT.

The DNA for the CDR3 is TGTGCCAGCAGTGGATCTGCGGGGGCGGCGAATGGCTACACCTTC. This sequence encodes CASSGSAGAANGYTF. The chain links TRBV12-3 or TRBV12-4 to TRBJ1-2, with D maybe TRBD1 (6 bases). The V and J ends lost 5 bases and 6 bases respectively, with 19 bases between them. The CDR3 runs 15 residues.

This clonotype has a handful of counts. The CDR3 nucleotides read TGTGCCAGCATCGAGGGGGCGAGATACGAGCAGTACTTC. Amino acid sequence: CASIEGARYEQYF. V gene TRBV6-2 or TRBV6-3 combines with J gene TRBJ2-7; 7 bases map to TRBD1. The CDR3 is 13 amino acids. Germline V lookup: CDR1 MNHEY, CDR2 SVGEGT. Trimming cost V 7 bases and J 4 bases; bases outside gene matches: 7.

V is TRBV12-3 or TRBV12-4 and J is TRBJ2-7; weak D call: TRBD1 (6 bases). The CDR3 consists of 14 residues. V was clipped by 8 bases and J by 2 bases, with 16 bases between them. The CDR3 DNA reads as TGTGCCAGCCGTCCCGGGACATCGGCCTACGAGCAGTACTTC. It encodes CASRPGTSAYEQYF.

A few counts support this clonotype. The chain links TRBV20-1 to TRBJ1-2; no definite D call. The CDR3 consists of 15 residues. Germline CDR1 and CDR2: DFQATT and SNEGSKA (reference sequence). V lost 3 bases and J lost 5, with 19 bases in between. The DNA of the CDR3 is TGCAGTGCTAGCGCGGGGTCCGTTGGTTGGTATGGCTACACCTTC. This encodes CSASAGSVGWYGYTF.

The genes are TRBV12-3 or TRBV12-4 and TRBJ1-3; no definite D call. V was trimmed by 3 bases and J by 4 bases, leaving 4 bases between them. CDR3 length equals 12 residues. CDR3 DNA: TGTGCCAGCAGTTTGCCCGGAAACACCATATATTTT. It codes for CASSLPGNTIYF.

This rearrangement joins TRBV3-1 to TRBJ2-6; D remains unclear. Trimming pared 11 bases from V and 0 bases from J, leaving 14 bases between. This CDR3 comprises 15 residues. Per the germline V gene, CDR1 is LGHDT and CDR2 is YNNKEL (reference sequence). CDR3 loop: CACSFQISGANVLTF. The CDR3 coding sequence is TGTGCCTGCTCCTTTCAAATCTCTGGGGCCAACGTCCTGACTTTC.

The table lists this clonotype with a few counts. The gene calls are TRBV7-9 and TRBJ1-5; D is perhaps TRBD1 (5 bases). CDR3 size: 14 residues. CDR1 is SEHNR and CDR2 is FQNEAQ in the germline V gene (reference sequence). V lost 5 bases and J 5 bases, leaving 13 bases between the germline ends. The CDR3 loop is CASSRGEGDQPQHF. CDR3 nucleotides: TGTGCCAGCAGCCGGGGGGAAGGGGATCAGCCCCAGCATTTT.

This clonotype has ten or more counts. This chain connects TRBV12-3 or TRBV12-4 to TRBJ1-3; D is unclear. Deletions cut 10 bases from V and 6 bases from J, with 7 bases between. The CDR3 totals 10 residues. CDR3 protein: CATGENTIYF. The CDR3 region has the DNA TGTGCCACCGGGGAAAACACCATATATTTT.

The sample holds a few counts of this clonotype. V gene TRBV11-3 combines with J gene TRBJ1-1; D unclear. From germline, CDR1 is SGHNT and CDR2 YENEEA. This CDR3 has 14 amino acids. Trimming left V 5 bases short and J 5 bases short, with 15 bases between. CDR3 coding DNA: TGTGCCAGCAGCCCCTGGTCTGGGGAAACTGAAGCTTTCTTT. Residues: CASSPWSGETEAFF. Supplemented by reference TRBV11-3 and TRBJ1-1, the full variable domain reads EAGVVQSPRYKIIEKKQPVAFWCNPISGHNTLYWYLQNLGQGPELLIRYENEEAVDDSQLPKDRFSAERLKGVDSTLKIQPAELGDSAVYLCASSPWSGETEAFFGQGTRLTVV.

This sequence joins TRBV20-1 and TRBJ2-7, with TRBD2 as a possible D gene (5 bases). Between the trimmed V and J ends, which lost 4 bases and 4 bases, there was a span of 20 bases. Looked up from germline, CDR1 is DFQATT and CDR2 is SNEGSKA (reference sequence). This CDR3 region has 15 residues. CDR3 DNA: TGCAGTGCTACAGTTCTAGCTCCGGCCCTATACGAGCAGTACTTC. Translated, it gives CSATVLAPALYEQYF.

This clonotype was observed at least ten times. The CDR3 sequence: CASSFSESSYEQYF. Here the CDR3 DNA reads TGTGCCAGCAGTTTTTCCGAGAGCTCCTACGAGCAGTACTTC. The rearrangement links TRBV27 to TRBJ2-7; D not resolved. The CDR3 runs to 14 residues. V dropped 3 bases and J dropped 0 bases, with 9 bases sitting between them. CDR1 and CDR2 (germline): MNHEY, SMNVEV (reference sequence).